Listed here are 28 T cell receptor beta chains from one sample, sequenced in a study of OX40 agonist ivuxolimab in advanced cancers. Produced via immunoSEQ multiplex PCR; TCRdb's table is partial and in-frame only. The sample consists of tens of thousands of clones, 90% of them appearing once. This specimen consisted of CD4+ or CD8+ T cells sorted from blood, obtained in a trial of the OX40 agonist ivuxolimab. These receptors were taken from an adult with an advanced solid tumor such as melanoma, head and neck, liver or kidney cancer.

The chain couples TRBV7-9 to TRBJ1-1; 7 nucleotides match TRBD1. Trimming cost V 5 bases and J 1 base; bases outside gene matches: 7. Germline V CDR1 and CDR2: SEHNR, FQNEAQ (reference sequence). This CDR3 comprises 15 residues. CDR3 bases: TGTGCCAGCAGCCCGAGACAGGGACCGAACACTGAAGCTTTCTTT. Amino acid sequence: CASSPRQGPNTEAFF.

The V gene is TRBV2, the J gene TRBJ1-2, with D uncertain. V shed 2 bases and J shed 3 bases, with 7 bases lying between them. This CDR3 contains 13 residues. Germline CDR1 and CDR2: SNHLY and FYNNEI. The DNA of the CDR3 is TGTGCCAGCAGTGAATTCGGCGACTATGGCTACACCTTC. Translating it yields CASSEFGDYGYTF.

In its sample, this clone is medium-sized. V gene TRBV18 combines with J gene TRBJ1-3; 7 positions agree with TRBD1. CDR1 and CDR2 from the germline V gene are KGHSH and LQKENI. Germline trimming cut 3 bases from V and 5 bases from J; bases unmatched to any gene: 4. The CDR3 has 14 amino acids. CDR3 region: CASSPGTARNTIYF. The CDR3, as DNA: TGTGCCAGCTCACCTGGGACAGCCAGAAACACCATATATTTT.

The chain carries TRBV19 and TRBJ2-1, with 11 bases identical to TRBD2. This CDR3 has 14 amino acids. Unmatched junction bases numbered 8, after V lost 7 bases and J lost 9 bases. CDR1 and CDR2 (germline): LNHDA, SQIVND (reference sequence). CDR3 region: CASTIAGGRSEQFF. The CDR3 DNA follows: TGTGCCAGTACCATAGCGGGGGGGCGCAGTGAGCAGTTCTTC.

The CDR3 protein is CASSLDRAGEYSNQPQHF. CDR3 sequence (DNA): TGTGCCAGCAGCTTAGATCGAGCAGGGGAATATAGCAATCAGCCCCAGCATTTT. The chain couples TRBV11-2 to TRBJ1-5, with D possibly being TRBD1 (6 bases). V was clipped by 0 bases and J by 0 bases, with 15 bases between them. From germline, CDR1 is SGHAT and CDR2 FQNNGV. This CDR3 comprises 18 residues.

The V call is TRBV9, the J call TRBJ1-2; D is perhaps TRBD1 (5 bases). The V end lost 4 bases, the J end lost 2 bases, and 15 bases lay between the germline ends. CDR1 and CDR2 (germline): SGDLS, YYNGEE. CDR3 size: 15 residues. The CDR3 protein is CASSLSPRDNYGYTF. The CDR3, as DNA: TGTGCCAGCAGCCTTTCCCCCCGGGACAACTATGGCTACACCTTC.

The chain combines TRBV19 with TRBJ1-2; TRBD1 is a possible D gene (6 bases). Germline CDR1 and CDR2: LNHDA and SQIVND (reference sequence). Trimming stripped 3 bases from V and 2 bases from J, with 13 bases between. There are 15 residues in the CDR3. CDR3 in amino acids: CASSMKTGVNYGYTF. The CDR3 nucleotides are TGTGCCAGTAGTATGAAGACAGGCGTCAACTATGGCTACACCTTC. Together with reference TRBV19 and TRBJ1-2, the CDR3 gives the full variable domain: DGGITQSPKYLFRKEGQNVTLSCEQNLNHDAMYWYRQDPGQGLRLIYYSQIVNDFQKGDIAEGYSVSREKKESFPLTVTSAQKNPTAFYLCASSMKTGVNYGYTFGSGTRLTVV.

The chain joins TRBV9 to TRBJ2-5; maybe TRBD2 (5 bases). The CDR3 consists of 14 residues. Deletions cut 0 bases from V and 5 bases from J, with 11 bases between. The V gene's germline CDR1 is SGDLS and CDR2 YYNGEE. CDR3 loop: CASSVGLPRETQYF. The DNA for the CDR3 is TGTGCCAGCAGCGTAGGACTACCGAGGGAGACCCAGTACTTC. The full variable domain, rest sourced from reference TRBV9 and TRBJ2-5, is DSGVTQTPKHLITATGQRVTLRCSPRSGDLSVYWYQQSLDQGLQFLIQYYNGEERAKGNILERFSAQQFPDLHSELNLSSLELGDSALYFCASSVGLPRETQYFGPGTRLLVL.

This clone was observed a handful of times. The chain links TRBV19 to TRBJ1-5; the match to TRBD1 covers 9 bases. The CDR3 loop spans 14 amino acids. CDR1 is LNHDA and CDR2 is SQIVND in the germline V gene (reference sequence). With 5 bases clipped from V and 5 bases from J, the junction kept 4 bases outside the gene matches. Written as DNA, the CDR3 is TGTGCCAGTAGTGCCGACAGGGGGGATCAGCCCCAGCATTTT. It encodes CASSADRGDQPQHF.

This clone appeared a few times. V and J are TRBV7-9 and TRBJ1-5; D is perhaps TRBD1 (6 bases). The CDR3 length is 15 residues. V was clipped by 5 bases and J by 6 bases, with 17 bases between them. CDR1 is SEHNR and CDR2 is FQNEAQ in the germline V gene (reference sequence). This CDR3 is CASSPGQSEGQPQHF. In nucleotides, the CDR3 is TGTGCCAGCAGCCCTGGACAGTCAGAAGGTCAGCCCCAGCATTTT. The full variable domain, with the rest looked up from reference TRBV7-9 and TRBJ1-5, is DTGVSQNPRHKITKRGQNVTFRCDPISEHNRLYWYRQTLGQGPEFLTYFQNEAQLEKSRLLSDRFSAERPKGSFSTLEIQRTEQGDSAMYLCASSPGQSEGQPQHFGDGTRLSIL.

The V and J genes are TRBV4-1 and TRBJ1-2, with D unclear. The CDR3 consists of 17 residues. The V gene's germline CDR1 is MGHRA and CDR2 YSYEKL. V dropped 0 bases and J dropped 4 bases, with 18 bases sitting between them. Here the CDR3 DNA reads TGCGCCAGCAGCCAAGATAATATGGCCCCCTGGGGCTATGGCTACACCTTC. Translated: CASSQDNMAPWGYGYTF.

The chain has TRBV2 and TRBJ2-1, with a tentative D call TRBD1 (6 bases). The CDR3 has 15 residues. Between the trimmed V and J ends, which lost 6 bases and 7 bases, there was a span of 19 bases. CDR1 SNHLY and CDR2 FYNNEI come from the germline V gene. CDR3 nucleotide sequence: TGTGCCAGCAGCGTACAGGGCCGGGATAGGAATGAGCAGTTCTTC. Translation gives CASSVQGRDRNEQFF.

The rearrangement links TRBV19 to TRBJ2-1; tentatively, D is TRBD2 (5 bases). Trimming shortened V by 9 bases and J by 11 bases, and 23 bases separated the two germline ends. Germline V CDR1 and CDR2: LNHDA, SQIVND (reference sequence). The CDR3 length is 14 residues. Written as DNA, the CDR3 is TGTGCCAGCGCAGATCGAGTCCCTGGAGGACAGCAGTTCTTC. This translates into CASADRVPGGQQFF. The entire variable domain, with the rest obtained from reference TRBV19 and TRBJ2-1, is as follows: DGGITQSPKYLFRKEGQNVTLSCEQNLNHDAMYWYRQDPGQGLRLIYYSQIVNDFQKGDIAEGYSVSREKKESFPLTVTSAQKNPTAFYLCASADRVPGGQQFFGPGTRLTVL.

J is TRBJ2-1 and V is TRBV5-1, with 11 bases aligning to TRBD2. After removal of 0 bases from V and 0 bases from J, the junction contained 8 bases not matched to a gene. This CDR3 region has 19 residues. The germline gives CDR1 SGHRS, CDR2 YFSETQ. The CDR3 spells CASSLALSSGGSSYNEQFF. CDR3 nucleotides: TGCGCCAGCAGCTTGGCCTTGTCTAGCGGGGGGAGCTCCTACAATGAGCAGTTCTTC.

This clone appeared a few times. This chain joins TRBV6-1 and TRBJ1-5, with D uncertain. V was shortened by 2 bases and J by 6 bases, with 8 bases between the two germline ends. The CDR3 contains 13 residues. The germline V gene encodes CDR1 MNHNS and CDR2 SASEGT. CDR3 in amino acids: CASSEQVAQPQHF. The CDR3 region has the DNA TGTGCCAGCAGTGAACAGGTGGCTCAGCCCCAGCATTTT.

The chain is built from TRBV30 and TRBJ1-4, with D perhaps TRBD1 (5 bases). Trimming shortened V by 1 base and J by 8 bases, and 8 bases separated the two germline ends. Germline CDR1 GTSNPN, CDR2 SVGIG (reference sequence). The length of the CDR3 is 12 residues. The CDR3 is CAWSGRGEKLFF. The CDR3 nucleotides are TGTGCCTGGAGTGGAAGGGGAGAAAAACTGTTTTTT.

This rearrangement joins TRBV27 to TRBJ2-4; 9 bases line up with TRBD2. J was trimmed by 1 base and V by 3 bases; bases with no gene match: 4. Per germline, CDR1 MNHEY and CDR2 SMNVEV (reference sequence). There are 16 residues in the CDR3. The CDR3: CASSFWSGGAKNIQYF. In nucleotides, the CDR3 is TGTGCCAGCAGTTTTTGGAGCGGGGGGGCCAAAAACATTCAGTACTTC.

This rearrangement joins TRBV6-1 to TRBJ1-1; D is ambiguous. Trimming stripped 2 bases from V and 8 bases from J, with 6 bases between. Germline CDR1 reads MNHNS; CDR2 reads SASEGT. The CDR3 extends over 11 amino acids. The CDR3 region has the DNA TGTGCCAGCAGTGAAATAAGAGAAGCTTTCTTT. It translates to CASSEIREAFF.

The chain recombines TRBV6-1 with TRBJ2-1; D call uncertain. Germline lookup yields CDR1 MNHNS and CDR2 SASEGT. The V end lost 1 base, the J end lost 5 bases, and 6 bases lay between the germline ends. The CDR3 sequence is 13 residues long. Here the CDR3 DNA reads TGTGCCAGCAGTGAAGGACTTAACAATGAGCAGTTCTTC. Protein sequence: CASSEGLNNEQFF.

The J gene is TRBJ1-2, the V gene TRBV19; D perhaps matches TRBD1 (5 bases). Looked up from germline, CDR1 is LNHDA and CDR2 is SQIVND (reference sequence). Trimming took off 1 base at V and 4 bases at J, with 7 bases between the two ends. This CDR3 has 13 residues. CDR3 sequence reads: CASSIGQSYGYTF. The DNA for the CDR3 is TGTGCCAGTAGTATAGGACAGTCCTATGGCTACACCTTC. The full variable domain, completed using reference TRBV19 and TRBJ1-2, is DGGITQSPKYLFRKEGQNVTLSCEQNLNHDAMYWYRQDPGQGLRLIYYSQIVNDFQKGDIAEGYSVSREKKESFPLTVTSAQKNPTAFYLCASSIGQSYGYTFGSGTRLTVV.

V is TRBV5-1 and J is TRBJ1-3; D unclear. The germline gives CDR1 SGHRS, CDR2 YFSETQ. The CDR3 length is 14 residues. V lost 1 base to trimming and J lost 3 bases, with 8 bases between them. The CDR3 loop reads CASSLLGGGNTIYF. The CDR3 nucleotides read TGCGCCAGCAGCTTGTTAGGAGGTGGAAACACCATATATTTT.

This clone was picked up one time. The CDR3 sequence: CAWSLAGLDTQYF. In DNA form, the CDR3 reads TGTGCCTGGAGCTTAGCGGGGTTGGATACGCAGTATTTT. The gene calls are TRBV30 and TRBJ2-3, with TRBD2 matching over 8 bases. CDR1 and CDR2 from the germline V gene are GTSNPN and SVGIG (reference sequence). The CDR3 has 13 residues. V was pared by 3 bases and J by 6 bases, with 5 bases of the junction left unmatched. The full variable domain, rest sourced from reference TRBV30 and TRBJ2-3, is SQTIHQWPATLVQPVGSPLSLECTVEGTSNPNLYWYRQAAGRGLQLLFYSVGIGQISSEVPQNLSASRPQDRQFILSSKKLLLSDSGFYLCAWSLAGLDTQYFGPGTRLTVL.

As for this clone: One end of the junction fails to match germline, which may point to a read error. The chain is built from TRBV28 and TRBJ1-2; D remains ambiguous. The CDR3 extends over 16 amino acids. The V gene's germline CDR1 is MDHEN and CDR2 SYDVKM. Here the CDR3 reads CASSSLAEDPKYGYTF. CDR3 nucleotide sequence: TGTGCCAGCAGCTCGCTAGCAGAAGACCCTAAATATGGCTACACCTTC.

The rearrangement joins TRBV7-2 to TRBJ2-1, with D possibly being TRBD2 (6 bases). V shed 4 bases and J shed 6 bases, with 13 bases lying between them. CDR3 size: 14 residues. The germline V gene encodes CDR1 SGHTA and CDR2 FQGNSA. Here the CDR3 reads CASSYGSQTNEQFF. The CDR3 DNA is TGTGCCAGCAGCTACGGGAGCCAGACCAATGAGCAGTTCTTC.

The V and J genes are TRBV18 and TRBJ1-4, with D possibly TRBD1 on 6 matching bases. The CDR3 loop spans 14 amino acids. The germline V and J ends were trimmed by 5 bases and 4 bases, with 11 bases remaining between them. Germline V gene sequence: CDR1 KGHSH, CDR2 LQKENI. The CDR3 DNA sequence: TGTGCCAGCTCATCAACAGGGAATAATGAAAAACTGTTTTTT. It translates to CASSSTGNNEKLFF.

The chain joins TRBV7-2 to TRBJ2-1, with D uncertain. This CDR3 is 15 amino acids long. The V end lost 5 bases, the J end lost 0 bases, and 11 bases lay between the germline ends. Germline CDR1 SGHTA, CDR2 FQGNSA. CDR3 in DNA: TGTGCCAGCAGCCCTTACAAGAGCTCCTACAATGAGCAGTTCTTC. Translated, it gives CASSPYKSSYNEQFF.

The chain couples TRBV28 to TRBJ1-2; TRBD1 agrees at 7 bases. Germline assignment: CDR1 MDHEN and CDR2 SYDVKM. The length of the CDR3 is 17 residues. The junction had 20 bases not matched to a gene; V was cut back by 6 bases and J by 7 bases. The CDR3, as DNA: TGTGCCAGCAGCCGACCCGCCCCAGGGCAGGGGGATGGTGGCTACACCTTC. Translating gives CASSRPAPGQGDGGYTF.

The chain uses TRBV6-5 and TRBJ1-2; D uncertain. Germline V gene sequence: CDR1 MNHEY, CDR2 SVGAGI. This CDR3 spans 14 amino acids. The V end lost 4 bases, the J end lost 8 bases, and 17 bases lay between the germline ends. The CDR3 DNA is TGTGCCAGCAGTTCCCTTCGGAAGGGATGGGGCTACACCTTC. It encodes CASSSLRKGWGYTF.